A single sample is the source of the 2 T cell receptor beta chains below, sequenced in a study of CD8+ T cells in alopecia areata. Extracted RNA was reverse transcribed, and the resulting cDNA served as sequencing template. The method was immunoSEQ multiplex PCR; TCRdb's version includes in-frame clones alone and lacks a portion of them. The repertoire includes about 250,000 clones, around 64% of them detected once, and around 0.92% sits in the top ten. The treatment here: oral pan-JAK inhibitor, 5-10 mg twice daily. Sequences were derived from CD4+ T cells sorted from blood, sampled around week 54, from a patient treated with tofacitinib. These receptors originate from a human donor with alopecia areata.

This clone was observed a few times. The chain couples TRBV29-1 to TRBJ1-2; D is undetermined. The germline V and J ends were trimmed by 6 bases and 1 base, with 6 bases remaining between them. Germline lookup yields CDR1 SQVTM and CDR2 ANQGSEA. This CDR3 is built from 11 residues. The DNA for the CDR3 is TGCAGCGTGCTAATTAACTATGGCTACACCTTC. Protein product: CSVLINYGYTF. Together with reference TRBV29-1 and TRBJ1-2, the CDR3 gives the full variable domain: SAVISQKPSRDICQRGTSLTIQCQVDSQVTMMFWYRQQPGQSLTLIATANQGSEATYESGFVIDKFPISRPNLTFSTLTVSNMSPEDSSIYLCSVLINYGYTFGSGTRLTVV.

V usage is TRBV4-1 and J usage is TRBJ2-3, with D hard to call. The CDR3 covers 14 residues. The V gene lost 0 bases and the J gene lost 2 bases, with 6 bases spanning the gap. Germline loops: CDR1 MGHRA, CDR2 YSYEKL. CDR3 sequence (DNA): TGCGCCAGCAGCCAAGAACGGCACACAGATACGCAGTATTTT. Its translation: CASSQERHTDTQYF.